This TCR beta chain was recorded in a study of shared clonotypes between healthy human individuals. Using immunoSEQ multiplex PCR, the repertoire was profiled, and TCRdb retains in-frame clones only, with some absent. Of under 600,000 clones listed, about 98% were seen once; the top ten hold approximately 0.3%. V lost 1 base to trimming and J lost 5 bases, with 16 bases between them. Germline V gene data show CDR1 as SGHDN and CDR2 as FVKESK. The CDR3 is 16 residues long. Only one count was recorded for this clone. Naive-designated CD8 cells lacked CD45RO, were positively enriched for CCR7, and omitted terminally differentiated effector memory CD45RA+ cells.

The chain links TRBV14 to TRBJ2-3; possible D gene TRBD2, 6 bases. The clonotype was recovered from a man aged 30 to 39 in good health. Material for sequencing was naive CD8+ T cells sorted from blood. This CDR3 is CASSQGRDSWRDTQYF. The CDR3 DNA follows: TGTGCCAGCAGCCAAGGCCGGGACTCCTGGAGAGATACGCAGTATTTT.